This T cell receptor (beta chain) is from a study of T cells in Graves' hyperthyroidism and ophthalmopathy. Amplification of TCR beta CDR3 regions used RNA as the template. The TCR CDR3 first-round RT-PCR relied on the HTBI primer set. TCRdb itself ran the multiplex PCR reads through MiXCR, one entry per CDR3 protein. This table has almost 600,000 distinct CDR3 sequences, roughly 50% appearing once. The ends lost 2 bases at V and 8 bases at J; junction bases unmatched: 4. The CDR3 has 14 residues. CDR1 SQVTM and CDR2 ANQGSEA come from the germline V gene. The sequenced sample consisted of peripheral blood or thyroid tissue (not recorded which). V and J are TRBV29-1 and TRBJ2-1; the match to TRBD2 covers 12 bases. The source is a woman aged 18-29 years with Graves' hyperthyroidism. CDR3 residues: CSVERASGRDEQFF. The CDR3 DNA sequence: TGCAGCGTTGAAAGGGCTAGCGGGAGGGATGAGCAGTTCTTC.